What follows are 31 T cell receptor beta chains derived from one specimen sequenced in a study of OX40 agonist ivuxolimab in advanced cancers. Clones were read by immunoSEQ multiplex PCR, and TCRdb kept only the in-frame ones, dropping some. Here the sample spans 60,000 to 70,000 clones, over 70% being singletons. This specimen consisted of CD4+ or CD8+ T cells sorted from blood, obtained in a trial of the OX40 agonist ivuxolimab. Receptors originate from an adult with an advanced solid tumor such as melanoma, head and neck, liver or kidney cancer.

This chain's CDR3 is CASSYNQWDGYTF. CDR3 in DNA: TGTGCCAGCAGTTATAACCAGTGGGATGGCTACACCTTC. The gene calls are TRBV6-5 and TRBJ1-2, with unresolved D. V was shortened by 3 bases and J by 6 bases, with 11 bases between the two germline ends. Germline V lookup: CDR1 MNHEY, CDR2 SVGAGI. The CDR3 length is 13 residues.

V is TRBV10-3 and J is TRBJ1-5; D is undetermined. The CDR3 contains 12 residues. CDR1 and CDR2 (germline): ENHRY, SYGVKD. Deletions cut 2 bases from V and 5 bases from J, with 4 bases between. CDR3 nucleotides: TGTGCCATCAGTGAGGGGGATCAGCCCCAGCATTTT. This translates into CAISEGDQPQHF.

In nucleotides, the CDR3 is TGTGCCAGCAGTCCCGGGACACCCCTAGCCAAACTGTTTTTT. Its translation is CASSPGTPLAKLFF. The chain joins TRBV25-1 to TRBJ1-4; tentative D call: TRBD1 (6 bases). CDR3 size: 14 residues. Trimming took off 5 bases at V and 11 bases at J, with 18 bases between the two ends. The germline gives CDR1 MGHDK, CDR2 SYGVNS.

This chain links TRBV5-6 with TRBJ2-5; D perhaps matches TRBD2 (5 bases). V was shortened by 2 bases and J by 5 bases, with 13 bases between the two germline ends. The CDR3 covers 14 residues. Germline-derived CDR1 and CDR2 are SGHDT and YYEEEE. The CDR3 here is CASSLEDLRETQYF. The DNA for the CDR3 is TGTGCCAGCAGCTTAGAGGACTTACGGGAGACCCAGTACTTC.

V usage is TRBV11-1 and J usage is TRBJ2-1; 10 bases line up with TRBD1. The germline gives CDR1 SGHAT, CDR2 FQDESV (reference sequence). The V and J ends lost 7 bases and 4 bases, in that order; junction bases with no gene match: 10. The CDR3 loop spans 16 amino acids. The CDR3 is CASKKSGTGVYNEQFF. The DNA for the CDR3 is TGTGCCAGCAAAAAATCCGGGACAGGGGTTTACAATGAGCAGTTCTTC.

The V and J genes are TRBV2 and TRBJ1-2; D gene ambiguous. CDR3 length equals 14 residues. V lost 6 bases to trimming and J lost 5 bases, with 16 bases between them. Per the germline V gene, CDR1 is SNHLY and CDR2 is FYNNEI. The CDR3 DNA is TGTGCCAGCAGGTCTGGCCTACTTGGGTATGGCTACACCTTC. Protein: CASRSGLLGYGYTF.

The genes are TRBV19 and TRBJ1-4; no clear D gene. CDR1 LNHDA and CDR2 SQIVND come from the germline V gene (reference sequence). This CDR3 region has 15 residues. With 8 bases removed from V and 3 bases from J, the gap between germline ends came to 16 bases. The CDR3 DNA reads as TGTGCCAGTTCTCTGTCGGGGTTAGCTAATGAAAAACTGTTTTTT. It codes for CASSLSGLANEKLFF.

CDR3 sequence reads: CATSGTGTVYQETQYF. The CDR3 nucleotides are TGTGCCACCAGCGGAACAGGGACAGTGTACCAAGAGACCCAGTACTTC. The chain employs TRBV15 and TRBJ2-5, with 7 bases aligning to TRBD1. Germline lookup yields CDR1 LNHNV and CDR2 YYDKDF (reference sequence). Trimming at V came to 5 bases and at J to 0 bases, leaving 9 bases not matched to a gene. The CDR3 has 16 amino acids.

This clone has a handful of counts. The J gene is TRBJ1-5, the V gene TRBV21-1. TRBV21-1 has pseudogene status. The length of the CDR3 is 17 residues. The CDR3 nucleotides are TGTGCCAGCAGCAAAGGGGCAGGCGGTGTTAGCAATCAGCCCCAGCATTTT. It codes for CASSKGAGGVSNQPQHF.

This sequence joins TRBV5-4 and TRBJ1-5; 8 nucleotides match TRBD1. This CDR3 region has 16 residues. The germline gives CDR1 SGHNT, CDR2 YYREEE (reference sequence). J lost 7 bases, V lost 4 bases, and 13 bases had no gene match. The CDR3 loop is CASSHQQGVGGQPQHF. In DNA form, the CDR3 reads TGTGCCAGCAGCCATCAACAGGGGGTTGGTGGGCAGCCCCAGCATTTT. Together with reference TRBV5-4 and TRBJ1-5, the CDR3 gives the full variable domain: ETGVTQSPTHLIKTRGQQVTLRCSSQSGHNTVSWYQQALGQGPQFIFQYYREEENGRGNFPPRFSGLQFPNYSSELNVNALELDDSALYLCASSHQQGVGGQPQHFGDGTRLSIL.

This clone has only one observation. The rearrangement links TRBV6-6 to TRBJ2-3; unclear D gene. Germline values: CDR1 MNHNY, CDR2 SVGAGI (reference sequence). The CDR3 runs 11 residues. V was trimmed by 7 bases and J by 6 bases, leaving 8 bases between them. The CDR3 DNA is TGTGCCAGCACCCGACTGGATACGCAGTATTTT. This encodes CASTRLDTQYF.

This clone was seen a handful of times. The chain is built from TRBV19 and TRBJ2-2; no clear D. The CDR3 sequence is 11 residues long. V was shortened by 3 bases and J by 6 bases, with 2 bases between the two germline ends. Germline lookup yields CDR1 LNHDA and CDR2 SQIVND (reference sequence). The CDR3 DNA reads as TGTGCCAGTAGTATCGCCGGGGAGCTGTTTTTT. This translates into CASSIAGELFF.

This rearrangement joins TRBV6-5 to TRBJ2-7, with TRBD1 matching 8 bases. Per germline, CDR1 MNHEY and CDR2 SVGAGI. Trimming removed 9 bases from V and 10 bases from J; junction bases left unmatched: 14. This CDR3 spans 13 amino acids. This chain's CDR3 is CASDPGQGNPQYF. In DNA, the CDR3 is TGTGCCAGTGATCCAGGACAGGGCAACCCACAGTACTTC.

This chain uses TRBV7-6 with TRBJ1-5, with D hard to call. CDR1 is SGHVS, CDR2 FNYEAQ, per germline. Trimming shortened V by 0 bases and J by 2 bases, and 5 bases separated the two germline ends. CDR3 length equals 14 residues. CDR3 in amino acids: CASSLAAGNQPQHF. The CDR3 DNA is TGTGCCAGCAGCTTAGCGGCAGGCAATCAGCCCCAGCATTTT.

The CDR3 sequence: CAWSLGHNTGELFF. The CDR3 nucleotides read TGTGCCTGGAGTCTCGGCCACAACACCGGGGAGCTGTTTTTT. This chain connects TRBV30 to TRBJ2-2, with D uncertain. CDR1 GTSNPN and CDR2 SVGIG come from the germline V gene (reference sequence). The CDR3 sequence is 14 residues long. The V end was cut by 2 bases, the J end by 2 bases, with 9 bases between.

Concerning this clone: A junction boundary mismatches the germline segment, possibly from a read error. This chain links TRBV15 with TRBJ2-5, with D possibly TRBD1 on 6 matching bases. Per germline, CDR1 LNHNV and CDR2 YYDKDF (reference sequence). This CDR3 comprises 14 residues. This chain's CDR3 is CATSREGVIETQYF. The CDR3 DNA is TGTGCCACCAGCCGAGAGGGGGTGATAGAGACCCAGTACTTC.

The chain is built from TRBV30 and TRBJ1-5; D not resolved. Deletions cut 1 base from V and 7 bases from J, with 11 bases between. The CDR3 is 13 amino acids. CDR1 is GTSNPN and CDR2 is SVGIG in the germline V gene (reference sequence). CDR3 DNA: TGTGCCTGGAGTGCAAAGGGCAGCCAGCCCCAGCATTTT. Its protein is CAWSAKGSQPQHF.

The chain employs TRBV5-1 and TRBJ2-3; 10 positions agree with TRBD2. Per the germline V gene, CDR1 is SGHRS and CDR2 is YFSETQ. CDR3 length: 16 residues. The V and J ends lost 0 bases and 2 bases, in that order; junction bases with no gene match: 3. CDR3 nucleotide sequence: TGCGCCAGCAGCTTGGCTCTAGCGGGGGTCACAGATACGCAGTATTTT. It encodes CASSLALAGVTDTQYF.

The chain combines TRBV10-1 with TRBJ2-1; D remains unclear. Germline V gene data show CDR1 as WNHNN and CDR2 as SYGVQD (reference sequence). CDR3 length: 14 amino acids. The germline V and J ends were trimmed by 3 bases and 0 bases, with 6 bases remaining between them. CDR3 bases: TGCGCCAGCAGTGAAGACATCTCCTACAATGAGCAGTTCTTC. This codes for CASSEDISYNEQFF.

The rearrangement uses TRBV5-1 and TRBJ2-1; D might be TRBD1 (6 bases). This CDR3 contains 13 residues. V lost 6 bases and J 7 bases, leaving 14 bases between the germline ends. Germline-derived CDR1 and CDR2 are SGHRS and YFSETQ. The CDR3 here is CASKQGGENEQFF. For the CDR3, the DNA is TGCGCCAGCAAACAGGGTGGCGAAAATGAGCAGTTCTTC.

For the CDR3, the DNA is TGTGCCAGCAGCTTGGGCGGCCTTGGGGAAAAACTGTTTTTT. It encodes CASSLGGLGEKLFF. This chain connects TRBV7-2 to TRBJ1-4; D uncertain. V was shortened by 3 bases and J by 8 bases, with 13 bases between the two germline ends. The CDR3 extends over 14 amino acids. CDR1 is SGHTA and CDR2 is FQGNSA in the germline V gene. The full variable domain, completed using reference TRBV7-2 and TRBJ1-4, is GAGVSQSPSNKVTEKGKDVELRCDPISGHTALYWYRQSLGQGLEFLIYFQGNSAPDKSGLPSDRFSAERTGGSVSTLTIQRTQQEDSAVYLCASSLGGLGEKLFFGSGTQLSVL.

V and J are TRBV19 and TRBJ1-6; 9 bases map to TRBD1. The CDR3 is made up of 15 amino acids. CDR1 is LNHDA, CDR2 SQIVND, per germline (reference sequence). Trimming at V came to 6 bases and at J to 7 bases, leaving 7 bases not matched to a gene. CDR3 nucleotide sequence: TGTGCCAGTAGGACGGGGGACAGGGTCAATTCACCCCTCCACTTT. Translation gives CASRTGDRVNSPLHF.

The chain uses TRBV28 and TRBJ1-1; D might be TRBD1 (6 bases). V was clipped by 3 bases and J by 3 bases, with 26 bases between them. Germline loops: CDR1 MDHEN, CDR2 SYDVKM. This CDR3 region has 19 residues. CDR3 in amino acids: CASSFVPTGLGSGYTEAFF. In DNA form, the CDR3 reads TGTGCCAGCAGTTTCGTCCCGACAGGCCTAGGCAGTGGATACACTGAAGCTTTCTTT.

V is TRBV15 and J is TRBJ2-1, with TRBD2 identical over 13 bases. The germline V gene encodes CDR1 LNHNV and CDR2 YYDKDF (reference sequence). This CDR3 comprises 17 residues. J gave up 3 bases and V 5 bases, and 7 bases lay outside the gene matches. The CDR3 sequence: CATSGTSGGADYNEQFF. The CDR3 DNA reads TGTGCCACCAGCGGAACTAGCGGGGGGGCCGACTACAATGAGCAGTTCTTC.

The chain joins TRBV30 to TRBJ1-5; D perhaps matches TRBD1 (6 bases). Germline V gives CDR1 GTSNPN, CDR2 SVGIG (reference sequence). The length of the CDR3 is 14 residues. The V end lost 5 bases, the J end lost 6 bases, and 17 bases lay between the germline ends. The chain's CDR3 is CAWGKQGNVQPQHF. In nucleotides, the CDR3 is TGTGCCTGGGGGAAGCAGGGGAATGTTCAGCCCCAGCATTTT.

The V gene is TRBV19, the J gene TRBJ2-4, with 8 bases fitting TRBD1. Germline CDR1 LNHDA, CDR2 SQIVND (reference sequence). This CDR3 is 13 amino acids long. V shed 3 bases and J 9 bases; nucleotides not matched to a gene: 4. The CDR3 here is CASSIDRGGIQYF. The CDR3 coding sequence is TGTGCCAGTAGTATCGACAGGGGTGGCATTCAGTACTTC.

This clone was counted a few times. A much larger clonotype is one base distant, so this may be a read error. The chain uses TRBV30 and TRBJ1-5, with D maybe TRBD1 (6 bases). CDR1 is GTSNPN and CDR2 is SVGIG in the germline V gene (reference sequence). Trimming took 1 base from V and 2 from J, leaving 6 bases between them. The CDR3 spans 13 residues. CDR3 protein: CAWSGQGNQPQHF. The CDR3 region has the DNA TGTGCCTGGAGTGGACAGGGCAATCAGCCCCAGCATTTT. The entire variable domain, with the rest obtained from reference TRBV30 and TRBJ1-5, is as follows: SQTIHQWPATLVQPVGSPLSLECTVEGTSNPNLYWYRQAAGRGLQLLFYSVGIGQISSEVPQNLSASRPQDRQFILSSKKLLLSDSGFYLCAWSGQGNQPQHFGDGTRLSIL.

The V and J genes are TRBV11-2 and TRBJ2-5, with D perhaps matching TRBD1 (6 bases). CDR3 length equals 15 residues. Germline V lookup: CDR1 SGHAT, CDR2 FQNNGV. The ends were cut back, 5 bases at V and 6 bases at J, with 19 bases in the middle. CDR3 protein: CASSRVQGLAKTQYF. CDR3 DNA: TGTGCCAGCAGCCGCGTTCAGGGGCTGGCGAAGACCCAGTACTTC.

The sample holds a few counts of this clone. This chain uses TRBV6-4 with TRBJ1-2, with TRBD1 matching 9 bases. V lost 9 bases, J lost 5 bases, and 13 bases stayed unmatched. Germline CDR1 reads MRHNA; CDR2 reads SNTAGT. The CDR3 is 15 amino acids. The CDR3 sequence is CARTIAQGASYGYTF. Written as DNA, the CDR3 is TGTGCCAGAACAATCGCACAGGGGGCGAGTTATGGCTACACCTTC.

The chain links TRBV9 to TRBJ1-4; 7 bases fit TRBD1. The CDR3 spans 16 residues. Germline V lookup: CDR1 SGDLS, CDR2 YYNGEE. V was pared by 3 bases and J by 0 bases, with 5 bases of the junction left unmatched. CDR3 loop: CASSEAGQTTNEKLFF. For the CDR3, the DNA is TGTGCCAGCAGCGAGGCGGGACAGACAACTAATGAAAAACTGTTTTTT.

This clone was counted a single time. This chain joins TRBV2 and TRBJ2-7, with a tentative D call TRBD1 (8 bases). Trimming shortened V by 4 bases and J by 6 bases, and 16 bases separated the two germline ends. The germline gives CDR1 SNHLY, CDR2 FYNNEI. CDR3 length equals 14 residues. The CDR3 DNA reads TGTGCCAGCAGTGTACAGGGGGGGATTTTCGAGCAGTACTTC. Its translation: CASSVQGGIFEQYF.